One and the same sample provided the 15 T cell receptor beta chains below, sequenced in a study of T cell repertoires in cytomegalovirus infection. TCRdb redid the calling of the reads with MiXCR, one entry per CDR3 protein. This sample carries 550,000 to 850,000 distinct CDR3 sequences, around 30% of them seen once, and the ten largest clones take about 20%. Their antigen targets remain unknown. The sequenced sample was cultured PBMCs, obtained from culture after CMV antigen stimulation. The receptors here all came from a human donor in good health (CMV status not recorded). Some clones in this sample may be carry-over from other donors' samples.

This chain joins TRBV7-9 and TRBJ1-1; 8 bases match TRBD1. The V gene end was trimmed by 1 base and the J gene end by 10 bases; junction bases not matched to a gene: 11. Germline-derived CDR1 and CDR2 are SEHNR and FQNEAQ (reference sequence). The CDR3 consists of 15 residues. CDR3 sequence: CASSLGTGPELGAFF. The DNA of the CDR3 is TGTGCCAGCAGCTTAGGGACAGGGCCTGAACTGGGAGCTTTCTTT.

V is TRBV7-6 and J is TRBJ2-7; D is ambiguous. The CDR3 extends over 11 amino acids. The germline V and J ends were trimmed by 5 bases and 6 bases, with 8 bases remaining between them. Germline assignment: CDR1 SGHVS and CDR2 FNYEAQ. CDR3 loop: CASSTWSEQYF. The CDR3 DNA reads TGTGCCAGCAGCACGTGGAGCGAGCAGTACTTC.

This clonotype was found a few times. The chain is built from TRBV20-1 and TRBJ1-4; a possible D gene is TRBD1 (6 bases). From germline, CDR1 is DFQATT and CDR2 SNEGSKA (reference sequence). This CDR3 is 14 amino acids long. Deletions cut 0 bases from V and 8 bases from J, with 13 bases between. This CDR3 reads CSARDNRVGEKLFF. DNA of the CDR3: TGCAGTGCTAGAGATAACAGGGTAGGAGAAAAACTGTTTTTT.

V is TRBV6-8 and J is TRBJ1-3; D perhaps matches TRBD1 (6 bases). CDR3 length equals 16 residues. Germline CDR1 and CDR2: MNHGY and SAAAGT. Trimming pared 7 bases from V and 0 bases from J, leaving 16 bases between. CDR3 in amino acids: CASTPRTDLSGNTIYF. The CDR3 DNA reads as TGTGCCAGCACCCCAAGGACAGACCTCTCTGGAAACACCATATATTTT.

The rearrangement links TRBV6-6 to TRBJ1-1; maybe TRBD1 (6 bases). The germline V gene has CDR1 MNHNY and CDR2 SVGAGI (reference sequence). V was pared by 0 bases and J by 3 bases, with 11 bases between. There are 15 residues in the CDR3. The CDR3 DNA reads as TGTGCCAGCAGTTACTCTGGGGGCCGGGACACTGAAGCTTTCTTT. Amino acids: CASSYSGGRDTEAFF.

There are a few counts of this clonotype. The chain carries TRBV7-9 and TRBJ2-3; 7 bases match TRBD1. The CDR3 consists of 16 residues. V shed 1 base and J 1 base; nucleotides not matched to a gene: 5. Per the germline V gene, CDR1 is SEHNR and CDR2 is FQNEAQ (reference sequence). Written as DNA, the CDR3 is TGTGCCAGCAGCTTAGACCCCGGACAGGGCACAGATACGCAGTATTTT. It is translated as CASSLDPGQGTDTQYF. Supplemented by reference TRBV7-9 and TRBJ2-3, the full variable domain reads DTGVSQNPRHKITKRGQNVTFRCDPISEHNRLYWYRQTLGQGPEFLTYFQNEAQLEKSRLLSDRFSAERPKGSFSTLEIQRTEQGDSAMYLCASSLDPGQGTDTQYFGPGTRLTVL.

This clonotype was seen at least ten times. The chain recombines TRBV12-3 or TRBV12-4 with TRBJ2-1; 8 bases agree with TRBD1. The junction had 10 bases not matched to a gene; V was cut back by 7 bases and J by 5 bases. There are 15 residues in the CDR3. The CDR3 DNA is TGTGCCAGCACCATCCGGGACAGGAGCCACAATGAGCAGTTCTTC. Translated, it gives CASTIRDRSHNEQFF.

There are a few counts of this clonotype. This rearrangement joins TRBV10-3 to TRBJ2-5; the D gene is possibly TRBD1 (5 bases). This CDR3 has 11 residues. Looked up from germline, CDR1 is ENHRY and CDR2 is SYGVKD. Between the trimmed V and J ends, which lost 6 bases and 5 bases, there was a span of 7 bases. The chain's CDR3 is CAIRAGETQYF. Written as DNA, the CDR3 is TGTGCCATCAGGGCAGGGGAGACCCAGTACTTC.

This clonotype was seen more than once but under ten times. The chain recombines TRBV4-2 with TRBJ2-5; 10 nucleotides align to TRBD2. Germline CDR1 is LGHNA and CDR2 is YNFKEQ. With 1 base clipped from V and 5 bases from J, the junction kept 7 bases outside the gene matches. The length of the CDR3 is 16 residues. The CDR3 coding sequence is TGTGCCAGCAGCCAAGTGACTAGCGGGCCCTCGGAGACCCAGTACTTC. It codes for CASSQVTSGPSETQYF.

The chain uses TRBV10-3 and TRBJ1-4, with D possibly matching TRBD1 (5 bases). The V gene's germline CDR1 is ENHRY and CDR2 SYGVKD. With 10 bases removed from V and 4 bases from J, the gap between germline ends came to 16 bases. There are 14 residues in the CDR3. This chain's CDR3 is CATSWGGVNEKLFF. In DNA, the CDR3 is TGTGCCACCTCATGGGGCGGAGTTAATGAAAAACTGTTTTTT.

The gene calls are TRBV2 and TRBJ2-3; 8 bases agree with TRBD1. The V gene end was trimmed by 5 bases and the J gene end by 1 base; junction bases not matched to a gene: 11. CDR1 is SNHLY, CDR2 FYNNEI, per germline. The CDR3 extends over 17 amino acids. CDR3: CASSYRPETGGTDTQYF. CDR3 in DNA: TGTGCCAGCAGTTACCGACCCGAGACAGGGGGCACAGATACGCAGTATTTT.

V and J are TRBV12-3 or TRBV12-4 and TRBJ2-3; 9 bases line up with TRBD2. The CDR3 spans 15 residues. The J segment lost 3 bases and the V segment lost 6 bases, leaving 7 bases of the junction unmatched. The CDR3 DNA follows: TGTGCCAGCAGACTAACTAGCGGGCAAACAGATACGCAGTATTTT. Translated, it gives CASRLTSGQTDTQYF.

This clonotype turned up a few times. The CDR3 spells CASSLEPGWETQYF. The CDR3 DNA reads as TGTGCCAGCAGCTTGGAGCCGGGGTGGGAGACCCAGTACTTC. This sequence joins TRBV5-4 and TRBJ2-5, with a possible D match to TRBD2 (5 bases). The CDR3 extends over 14 amino acids. With 0 bases removed from V and 5 bases from J, the gap between germline ends came to 11 bases. Germline loops: CDR1 SGHNT, CDR2 YYREEE (reference sequence).

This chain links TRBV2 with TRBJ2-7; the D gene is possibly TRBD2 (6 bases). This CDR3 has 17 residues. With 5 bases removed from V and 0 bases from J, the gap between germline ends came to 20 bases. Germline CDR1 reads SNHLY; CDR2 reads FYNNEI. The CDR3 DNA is TGTGCCAGCAGTAAATCCGGGACTTGCGGTTTCTCCTACGAGCAGTACTTC. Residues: CASSKSGTCGFSYEQYF.

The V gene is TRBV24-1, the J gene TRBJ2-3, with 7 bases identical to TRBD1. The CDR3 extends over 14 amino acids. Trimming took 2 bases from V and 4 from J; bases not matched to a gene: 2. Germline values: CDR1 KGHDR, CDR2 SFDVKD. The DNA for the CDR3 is TGTGCCACCAGTGATTACAGGGGCCCAGATACGCAGTATTTT. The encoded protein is CATSDYRGPDTQYF.